Below are 13 T cell receptor beta chains sequenced from a single sample in a study of blood T cells in healthy people across ages. Together with a sample-barcoded 5' primer, a J-beta primer mix was included in a second PCR lasting roughly 6 to 12 cycles. Each CDR3 protein gets one entry after TCRdb re-called the 5' RACE reads with MiXCR. The sample shows over 1,500,000 distinct CDR3 sequences, around 40% of them seen only once. The specimen was blood. Receptors were obtained from a human donor in good health.

This chain links TRBV6-1 with TRBJ2-2, with D hard to call. Germline V gives CDR1 MNHNS, CDR2 SASEGT. V dropped 10 bases and J dropped 7 bases, with 10 bases sitting between them. The CDR3 spans 11 residues. The CDR3, as DNA: TGTGCCACCCTAGGGTTCGGGGAGCTGTTTTTT. This encodes CATLGFGELFF.

This clonotype was observed a few times. The chain couples TRBV9 to TRBJ2-7; D gene ambiguous. The CDR3 covers 13 residues. Germline V gene data show CDR1 as SGDLS and CDR2 as YYNGEE. V lost 3 bases and J lost 4, with 11 bases in between. CDR3 bases: TGTGCCAGCAGCGGTCGTAGTTCTTACGAGCAGTACTTC. Protein: CASSGRSSYEQYF.

The chain has TRBV10-3 and TRBJ2-7, with 9 bases lining up with TRBD1. V was pared by 7 bases and J by 3 bases, with 13 bases of the junction left unmatched. The CDR3 covers 16 residues. CDR1 ENHRY and CDR2 SYGVKD come from the germline V gene. The CDR3 protein is CAITATGGEGVYEQYF. DNA of the CDR3: TGTGCCATCACCGCGACAGGGGGGGAAGGTGTCTACGAGCAGTACTTC.

The genes are TRBV20-1 and TRBJ2-1; 7 nucleotides line up with TRBD1. There are 17 residues in the CDR3. With V trimmed by 2 bases and J by 0 bases, 10 bases remained unmatched. Per the germline V gene, CDR1 is DFQATT and CDR2 is SNEGSKA (reference sequence). CDR3 nucleotides: TGCAGTGCTAGACTGCCATTCAGGGGGTTCTCCTACAATGAGCAGTTCTTC. Amino acid sequence: CSARLPFRGFSYNEQFF.

This clonotype was seen more than once but under ten times. The chain employs TRBV7-9 and TRBJ1-1, with D uncertain. The CDR3 covers 14 residues. Trimming took off 5 bases at V and 8 bases at J, with 18 bases between the two ends. CDR1 and CDR2 from the germline V gene are SEHNR and FQNEAQ (reference sequence). CDR3 sequence reads: CASSLLPEASEAFF. For the CDR3, the DNA is TGTGCCAGCAGCCTACTCCCTGAGGCGAGCGAAGCTTTCTTT. Drawing the rest from reference TRBV7-9 and TRBJ1-1, the complete variable domain is DTGVSQNPRHKITKRGQNVTFRCDPISEHNRLYWYRQTLGQGPEFLTYFQNEAQLEKSRLLSDRFSAERPKGSFSTLEIQRTEQGDSAMYLCASSLLPEASEAFFGQGTRLTVV.

To note about this clonotype: The germline gene is not matched at one end of the junction; a read error may be the cause. The J gene is TRBJ2-1, the V gene TRBV29-1, with 8 nucleotides matching TRBD2. The germline V gene encodes CDR1 SQVTM and CDR2 ANQGSEA. The CDR3 loop spans 13 amino acids. CDR3 residues: CSVQRGSYNGQFF. DNA of the CDR3: TGCAGCGTTCAGCGGGGGAGTTACAATGGGCAGTTCTTC.

This sequence joins TRBV6-1 and TRBJ1-1; TRBD1 aligns across 7 bases. V was clipped by 5 bases and J by 2 bases; unmatched bases: 17. CDR1 is MNHNS, CDR2 SASEGT, per germline. The CDR3 runs 18 residues. The CDR3 DNA reads as TGTGCCAGCAGTCTAAGGGACAGTTGGGCGGCTACCAACACTGAAGCTTTCTTT. It encodes CASSLRDSWAATNTEAFF.

This clonotype was picked up a small number of times. This chain connects TRBV20-1 to TRBJ1-5; the D gene is possibly TRBD1 (6 bases). This CDR3 is 15 amino acids long. Germline CDR1 reads DFQATT; CDR2 reads SNEGSKA (reference sequence). V was trimmed by 3 bases and J by 7 bases, leaving 19 bases between them. Here the CDR3 reads CSARAGQSYWQPQHF. Written as DNA, the CDR3 is TGCAGTGCTAGGGCCGGACAGTCTTATTGGCAGCCCCAGCATTTT.

CDR3 in amino acids: CSARVRGAQPQHF. For the CDR3, the DNA is TGCAGTGCTAGAGTCAGGGGGGCACAGCCCCAGCATTTT. This rearrangement joins TRBV20-1 to TRBJ1-5, with 7 bases matching TRBD1. Germline values: CDR1 DFQATT, CDR2 SNEGSKA (reference sequence). The J segment lost 7 bases and the V segment lost 1 base, leaving 4 bases of the junction unmatched. CDR3 length equals 13 residues.

The chain couples TRBV7-8 to TRBJ2-3; tentatively, D is TRBD1 or TRBD2 (6 bases each). The V end was cut by 4 bases, the J end by 2 bases, with 22 bases between. The germline V gene has CDR1 SGHVS and CDR2 FQNEAQ. The CDR3 is 18 residues long. The CDR3 DNA sequence: TGTGCCAGCAGCTACGTGGGGGGCTCCTACATACTCACAGATACGCAGTATTTT. Its protein is CASSYVGGSYILTDTQYF.

There are many counts of this clonotype. The V call is TRBV12-3 or TRBV12-4, the J call TRBJ1-1; 7 bases match TRBD1. CDR3 length equals 12 residues. V dropped 6 bases and J dropped 6; count of bases not matched to a gene: 4. CDR3 in amino acids: CASSPTGSEAFF. The DNA for the CDR3 is TGTGCCAGCAGCCCGACAGGGTCTGAAGCTTTCTTT.

The V gene is TRBV28, the J gene TRBJ1-2; D is possibly TRBD1 (6 bases). CDR3 length: 10 amino acids. The germline V gene encodes CDR1 MDHEN and CDR2 SYDVKM. In nucleotides, the CDR3 is TGTGTCAGGGGCTACTATGGCTACACCTTC. Its translation is CVRGYYGYTF.

V and J are TRBV10-3 and TRBJ1-2; D remains ambiguous. This CDR3 region has 16 residues. V was pared by 0 bases and J by 5 bases, with 16 bases between. CDR1 is ENHRY, CDR2 SYGVKD, per germline. Here the CDR3 reads CAISESMDLRLYGYTF. The CDR3 nucleotides read TGTGCCATCAGTGAGTCGATGGATTTACGTTTGTATGGCTACACCTTC.